The 10 T cell receptor beta chains reported below all come from one sample, sequenced in a study of OX40 agonist ivuxolimab in advanced cancers. Sequenced by immunoSEQ multiplex PCR; TCRdb stores in-frame clones only, minus some. The table shows about 90,000 clones, with roughly 88% occurring only once. The sequenced sample was CD4+ or CD8+ T cells sorted from blood, obtained in a trial of the OX40 agonist ivuxolimab. The receptor set was obtained from an adult with an advanced solid tumor such as melanoma, head and neck, liver or kidney cancer.

V is TRBV4-3 and J is TRBJ2-2; the D gene is possibly TRBD1 (5 bases). There are 15 residues in the CDR3. Trimming left V 1 base short and J 13 bases short, with 19 bases between. Germline V CDR1 and CDR2: LGHNA, YSLEER. This chain's CDR3 is CASSQGGPSPRALFF. For the CDR3, the DNA is TGCGCCAGCAGCCAAGGAGGACCAAGCCCCAGGGCGCTGTTTTTT.

The chain recombines TRBV4-2 with TRBJ2-1, with 9 nucleotides matching TRBD2. This CDR3 region has 12 residues. Trimming took 2 bases from V and 15 from J; bases not matched to a gene: 5. Per germline, CDR1 LGHNA and CDR2 YNFKEQ. The CDR3 reads CASSQNAGGRFF. CDR3 in DNA: TGTGCCAGCAGCCAAAACGCGGGAGGGCGGTTCTTC.

This chain connects TRBV5-1 to TRBJ2-5; D may be TRBD2 (7 bases). The V end lost 3 bases, the J end lost 5 bases, and 17 bases lay between the germline ends. In germline, CDR1 is SGHRS, CDR2 YFSETQ. The CDR3 totals 15 residues. The CDR3 nucleotides read TGCGCCAGCAGCTATGGACTAGTAGGGGGTGAGACCCAGTACTTC. It translates to CASSYGLVGGETQYF. The complete variable domain, with remaining parts taken from reference TRBV5-1 and TRBJ2-5, reads KAGVTQTPRYLIKTRGQQVTLSCSPISGHRSVSWYQQTPGQGLQFLFEYFSETQRNKGNFPGRFSGRQFSNSRSEMNVSTLELGDSALYLCASSYGLVGGETQYFGPGTRLLVL.

The V and J genes are TRBV5-5 and TRBJ1-1, with 7 bases aligning to TRBD1. The CDR3 is made up of 14 amino acids. Unmatched junction bases numbered 10, after V lost 6 bases and J lost 5 bases. Per the germline V gene, CDR1 is SGHKS and CDR2 is YYEKEE (reference sequence). CDR3 coding DNA: TGTGCCAGCATTAACAGGGGAGTTTGGACTGAAGCTTTCTTT. This codes for CASINRGVWTEAFF.

V usage is TRBV27 and J usage is TRBJ1-4; a weak D match, TRBD1 (5 bases). Germline V lookup: CDR1 MNHEY, CDR2 SMNVEV (reference sequence). Trimming took off 3 bases at V and 4 bases at J, with 9 bases between the two ends. The CDR3 loop spans 14 amino acids. The CDR3 protein is CASSFSGVNEKLFF. The CDR3 DNA reads as TGTGCCAGCAGTTTCTCGGGGGTTAATGAAAAACTGTTTTTT.

The chain recombines TRBV5-8 with TRBJ2-4; no firm D call. The CDR3 is 13 amino acids. Looked up from germline, CDR1 is SGHTS and CDR2 is YDEGEE. V gave up 3 bases and J gave up 2 bases, with 6 bases separating them. In DNA, the CDR3 is TGTGCCAGCAGCTCCCCCACCAAAAACATTCAGTACTTC. Protein sequence: CASSSPTKNIQYF.

This clone has only one observation. This chain connects TRBV19 to TRBJ1-5; D uncertain. Germline V lookup: CDR1 LNHDA, CDR2 SQIVND (reference sequence). Between the trimmed V and J ends, which lost 5 bases and 0 bases, there was a span of 11 bases. The CDR3 spans 15 residues. CDR3 region: CASSLAAHSNQPQHF. DNA for the CDR3: TGTGCCAGTAGTCTTGCGGCCCATAGCAATCAGCCCCAGCATTTT.

This chain joins TRBV18 and TRBJ1-4; TRBD1 agrees at 9 bases. The CDR3 runs to 13 residues. The junction had 4 bases not matched to a gene; V was cut back by 6 bases and J by 8 bases. Germline CDR1 KGHSH, CDR2 LQKENI. CDR3 DNA sequence: TGTGCCAGCTCGGGACAGGGTTACGAAAAACTGTTTTTT. As protein: CASSGQGYEKLFF.

This sequence joins TRBV7-9 and TRBJ2-1; D is undetermined. The CDR3 sequence is 14 residues long. The germline V and J ends were trimmed by 2 bases and 5 bases, with 10 bases remaining between them. Per the germline V gene, CDR1 is SEHNR and CDR2 is FQNEAQ (reference sequence). CDR3 DNA: TGTGCCAGCAGCTTACAAGGCGACGACAATGAGCAGTTCTTC. Residues: CASSLQGDDNEQFF.

The V and J genes are TRBV7-2 and TRBJ2-7; 8 bases agree with TRBD2. Per germline, CDR1 SGHTA and CDR2 FQGNSA. The CDR3 has 14 amino acids. The V gene end was trimmed by 6 bases and the J gene end by 5 bases; junction bases not matched to a gene: 9. DNA of the CDR3: TGTGCCAGCAGTCTAAGGCGGGAGGCCCACGAGCAGTACTTC. Amino acids: CASSLRREAHEQYF. The whole variable domain, remainder taken from reference TRBV7-2 and TRBJ2-7, is GAGVSQSPSNKVTEKGKDVELRCDPISGHTALYWYRQSLGQGLEFLIYFQGNSAPDKSGLPSDRFSAERTGGSVSTLTIQRTQQEDSAVYLCASSLRREAHEQYFGPGTRLTVT.